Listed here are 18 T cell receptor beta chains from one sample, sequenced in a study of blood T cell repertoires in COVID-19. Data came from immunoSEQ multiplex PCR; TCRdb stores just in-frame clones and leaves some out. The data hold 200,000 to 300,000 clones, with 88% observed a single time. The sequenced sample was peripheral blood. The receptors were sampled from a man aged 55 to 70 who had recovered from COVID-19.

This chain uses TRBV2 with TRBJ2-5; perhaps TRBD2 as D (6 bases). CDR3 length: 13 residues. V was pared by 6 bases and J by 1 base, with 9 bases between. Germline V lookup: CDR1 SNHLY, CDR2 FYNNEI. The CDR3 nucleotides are TGTGCCAGCAGCCGGGACTTCCAAGAGACCCAGTACTTC. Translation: CASSRDFQETQYF. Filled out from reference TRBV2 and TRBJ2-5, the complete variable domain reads EPEVTQTPSHQVTQMGQEVILRCVPISNHLYFYWYRQILGQKVEFLVSFYNNEISEKSEIFDDQFSVERPDGSNFTLKIRSTKLEDSAMYFCASSRDFQETQYFGPGTRLLVL.

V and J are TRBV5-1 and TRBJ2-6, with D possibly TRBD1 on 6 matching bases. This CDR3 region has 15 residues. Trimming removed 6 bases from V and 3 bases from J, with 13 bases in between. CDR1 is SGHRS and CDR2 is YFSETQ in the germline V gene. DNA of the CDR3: TGCGCCAGCAAATACAGGGAAGGTGGGGCCAACGTCCTGACTTTC. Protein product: CASKYREGGANVLTF. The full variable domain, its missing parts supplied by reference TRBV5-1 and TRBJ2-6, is KAGVTQTPRYLIKTRGQQVTLSCSPISGHRSVSWYQQTPGQGLQFLFEYFSETQRNKGNFPGRFSGRQFSNSRSEMNVSTLELGDSALYLCASKYREGGANVLTFGAGSRLTVL.

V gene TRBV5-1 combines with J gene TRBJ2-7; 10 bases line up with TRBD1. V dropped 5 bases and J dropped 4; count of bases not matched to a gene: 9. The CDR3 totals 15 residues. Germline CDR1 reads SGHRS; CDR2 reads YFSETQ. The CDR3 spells CASRSFRDRGYEQYF. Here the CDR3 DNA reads TGCGCCAGCAGATCCTTCCGGGACAGGGGATACGAGCAGTACTTC.

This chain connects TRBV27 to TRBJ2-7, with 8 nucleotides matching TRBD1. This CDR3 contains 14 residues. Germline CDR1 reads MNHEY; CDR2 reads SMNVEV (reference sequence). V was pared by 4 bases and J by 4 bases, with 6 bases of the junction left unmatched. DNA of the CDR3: TGTGCCAGCAGTTCGCCAGGGGGCGAGTACGAGCAGTACTTC. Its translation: CASSSPGGEYEQYF.

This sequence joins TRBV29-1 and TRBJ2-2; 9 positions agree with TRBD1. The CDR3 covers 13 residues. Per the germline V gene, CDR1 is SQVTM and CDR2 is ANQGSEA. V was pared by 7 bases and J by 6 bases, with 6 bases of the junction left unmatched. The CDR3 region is CSAWTGDPGELFF. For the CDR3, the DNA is TGCAGCGCGTGGACAGGGGACCCCGGGGAGCTGTTTTTT.

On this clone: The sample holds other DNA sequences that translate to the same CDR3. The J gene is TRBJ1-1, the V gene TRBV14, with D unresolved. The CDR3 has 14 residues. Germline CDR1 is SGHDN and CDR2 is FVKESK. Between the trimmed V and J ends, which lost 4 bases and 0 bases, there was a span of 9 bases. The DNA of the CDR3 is TGTGCCAGCAGCCGGGCGGGTATGAACACTGAAGCTTTCTTT. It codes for CASSRAGMNTEAFF.

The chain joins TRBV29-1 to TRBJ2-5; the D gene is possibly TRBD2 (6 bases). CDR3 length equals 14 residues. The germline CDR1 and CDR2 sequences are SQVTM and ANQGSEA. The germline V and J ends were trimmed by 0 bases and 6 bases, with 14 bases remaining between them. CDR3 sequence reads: CSVEDRLVGQTQYF. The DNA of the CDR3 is TGCAGCGTTGAAGATCGACTAGTTGGACAGACCCAGTACTTC.

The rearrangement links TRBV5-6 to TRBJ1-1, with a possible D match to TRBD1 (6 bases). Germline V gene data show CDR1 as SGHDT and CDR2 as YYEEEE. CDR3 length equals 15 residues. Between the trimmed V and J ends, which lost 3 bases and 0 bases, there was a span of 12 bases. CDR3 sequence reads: CASSSIDRLNTEAFF. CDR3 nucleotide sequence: TGTGCCAGCAGCTCTATCGACAGGCTGAACACTGAAGCTTTCTTT.

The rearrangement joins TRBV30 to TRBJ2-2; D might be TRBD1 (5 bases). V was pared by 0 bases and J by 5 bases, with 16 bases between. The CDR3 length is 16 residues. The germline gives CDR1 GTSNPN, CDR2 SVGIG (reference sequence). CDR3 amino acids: CAWSVARVSWTGELFF. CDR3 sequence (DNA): TGTGCCTGGAGTGTAGCCAGGGTTTCATGGACCGGGGAGCTGTTTTTT.

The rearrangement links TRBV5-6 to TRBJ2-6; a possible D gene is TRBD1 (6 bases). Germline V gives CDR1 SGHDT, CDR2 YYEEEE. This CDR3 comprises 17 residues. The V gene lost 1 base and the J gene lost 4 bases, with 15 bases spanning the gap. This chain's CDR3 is CASSLLGALAGANVLTF. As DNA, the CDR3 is TGTGCCAGCAGCTTGTTGGGGGCGCTTGCCGGGGCCAACGTCCTGACTTTC.

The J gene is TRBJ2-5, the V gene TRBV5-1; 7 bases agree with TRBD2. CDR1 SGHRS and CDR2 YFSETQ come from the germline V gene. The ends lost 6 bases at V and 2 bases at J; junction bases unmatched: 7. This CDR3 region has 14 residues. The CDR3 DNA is TGCGCCAGCACCCCGGGGCGGGGGCAAGAGACCCAGTACTTC. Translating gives CASTPGRGQETQYF.

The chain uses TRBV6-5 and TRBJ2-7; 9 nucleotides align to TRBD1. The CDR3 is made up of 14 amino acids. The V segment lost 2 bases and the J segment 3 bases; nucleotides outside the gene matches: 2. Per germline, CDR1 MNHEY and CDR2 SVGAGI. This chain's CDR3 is CASSYAGQGYEQYF. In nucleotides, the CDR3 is TGTGCCAGCAGTTACGCGGGACAGGGCTACGAGCAGTACTTC.

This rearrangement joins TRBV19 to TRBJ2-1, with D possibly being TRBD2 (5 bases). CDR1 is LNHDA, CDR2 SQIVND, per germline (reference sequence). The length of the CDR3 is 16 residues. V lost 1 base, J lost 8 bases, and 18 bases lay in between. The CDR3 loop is CASSIGGSRGSDEQFF. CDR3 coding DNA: TGTGCCAGTAGTATAGGCGGGTCCCGTGGGAGTGATGAGCAGTTCTTC.

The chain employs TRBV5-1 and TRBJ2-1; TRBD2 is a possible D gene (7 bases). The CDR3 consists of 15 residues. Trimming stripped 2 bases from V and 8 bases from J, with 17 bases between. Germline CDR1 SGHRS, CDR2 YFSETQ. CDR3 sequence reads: CASSLWGGRVDEQFF. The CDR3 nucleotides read TGCGCCAGCAGCTTATGGGGGGGCCGAGTCGATGAGCAGTTCTTC.

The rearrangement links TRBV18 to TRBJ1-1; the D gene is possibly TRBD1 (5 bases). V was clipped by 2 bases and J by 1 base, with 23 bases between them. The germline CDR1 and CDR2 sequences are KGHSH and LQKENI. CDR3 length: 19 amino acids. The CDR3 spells CASSPTPRVGPRTNTEAFF. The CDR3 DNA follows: TGTGCCAGCTCACCAACTCCCAGGGTGGGGCCGAGGACGAACACTGAAGCTTTCTTT.

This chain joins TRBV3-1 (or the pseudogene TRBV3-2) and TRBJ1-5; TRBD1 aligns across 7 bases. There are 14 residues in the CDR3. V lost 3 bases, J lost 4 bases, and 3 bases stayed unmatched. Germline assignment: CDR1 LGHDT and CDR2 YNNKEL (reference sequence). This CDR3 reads CASSQGQQNQPQHF. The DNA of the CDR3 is TGTGCCAGCAGCCAGGGACAGCAGAATCAGCCCCAGCATTTT.

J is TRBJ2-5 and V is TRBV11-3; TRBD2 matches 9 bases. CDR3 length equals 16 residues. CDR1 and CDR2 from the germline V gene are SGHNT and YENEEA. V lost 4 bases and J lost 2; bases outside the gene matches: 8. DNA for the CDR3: TGTGCCAGCAGCTCGGGGGGAGCGGGGGGACAAGAGACCCAGTACTTC. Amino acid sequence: CASSSGGAGGQETQYF.

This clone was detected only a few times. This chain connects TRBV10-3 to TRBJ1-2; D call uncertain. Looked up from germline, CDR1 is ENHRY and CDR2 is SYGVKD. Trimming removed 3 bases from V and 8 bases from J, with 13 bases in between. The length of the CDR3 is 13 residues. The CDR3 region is CAISERLTEGYTF. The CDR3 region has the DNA TGTGCCATCAGTGAACGGCTTACAGAGGGCTACACCTTC.